The source of this TCR beta chain is a study of T cells expressing NK-cell markers. Background on the study: The authors sequenced eight donors, of whom seven were HCMV-seropositive and one was seronegative.

Worth noting for this clonotype: Its specificity is not known.

5'RACE template switching with UMIs generated TCR beta cDNA. After re-calling the 5' RACE reads, TCRdb lists one entry per CDR3 protein, DNA absent. Its table records more than 120,000 distinct CDR3 sequences. Study-level findings and limits: These clonotypes additionally ranked first within the CD3+CD56-NKG2C+ fraction of several donors.

Specimen: blood T cells: a sorted CD56 or NKG2C T cell subset, CD4+ or CD8+ T cells, or bulk PBMC T cells (not recorded which). This TCR derives from a man between 18 and 29 years old in good health.

CDR3 residues: CATSSVSGGTEPFPYNEQFF. V gene TRBV24-1 combines with J gene TRBJ2-1; TCRdb proposes TRBD1, but this gene call is untestable without DNA. This CDR3 spans 20 amino acids. Germline loops: CDR1 KGHDR, CDR2 SFDVKD.